In this sample, the clone carrying this TCR beta chain turned up a few times. Its antigen remains unknown. Germline-derived CDR1 and CDR2 are SNHLY and FYNNEI. The CDR3 length is 16 residues. Deletions cut 5 bases from V and 0 bases from J, with 15 bases between. The authors sorted CD4+ and CD8+ T cells from PBMCs. TCR sequencing used cDNA made by reverse transcription of extracted RNA. The repertoire was sequenced with immunoSEQ multiplex PCR; TCRdb's copy has only in-frame clones and lacks some. The sample has over 95,000 clones, around 45% seen once. These data come from a study of CD8+ T cells in alopecia areata. Overall study: Administration of oral tofacitinib to treated patients was at 5 to 10 mg twice daily. It was 6 to 18 months of tofacitinib, and then there were 6 months off drug.

Study observations and caveats: Affected lesional scalp, above all in alopecia totalis/universalis, was more clonal than normal scalp.

The sequenced sample was CD4+ T cells sorted from blood. The source is a human donor with alopecia areata. The rearrangement uses TRBV2 and TRBJ2-3; perhaps TRBD1 as D (7 bases). Here the CDR3 DNA reads TGTGCCAGCAGTCAAGACAGGGACTCTAGCACAGATACGCAGTATTTT. Translating gives CASSQDRDSSTDTQYF.